A single sample gave rise to the 21 T cell receptor beta chains below, sequenced in a study of CD8 T cells in ankylosing spondylitis. The study, taken as a whole, reports: One TCR beta motif, made up of several highly homologous variants, appeared characteristic of ankylosing spondylitis blood.

These receptors are not linked to any known antigen. TCRdb redid the calling of the 5' RACE reads with MiXCR, one entry per CDR3 protein. The data hold fewer than 550,000 distinct CDR3 sequences, with under 5.5% observed a single time. Sequencing was done on a sample of blood, either unsorted or a sorted T cell fraction (not recorded which). The receptors were gathered from a male donor with ankylosing spondylitis.

This clonotype occurred many times. The V call is TRBV7-2, the J call TRBJ2-3; D is possibly TRBD1 or TRBD2 (5 bases each). Trimming removed 2 bases at V and 8 bases at J, with 14 bases between. The CDR3 sequence is 14 residues long. Germline values: CDR1 SGHTA, CDR2 FQGNSA. Here the CDR3 reads CASSLFRDQVTQYF. Here the CDR3 DNA reads TGTGCCAGCAGCTTATTCAGGGACCAAGTTACGCAGTATTTT.

This clonotype was recorded a few times. The chain carries TRBV12-3 or TRBV12-4 and TRBJ2-6; the D gene could be TRBD1 or TRBD2 (5 bases each). Trimming took off 6 bases at V and 0 bases at J, with 18 bases between the two ends. The CDR3 is 18 residues long. This chain's CDR3 is CASSMSGGPSSGANVLTF. CDR3 bases: TGTGCCAGCAGCATGAGTGGGGGACCATCCTCTGGGGCCAACGTCCTGACTTTC.

This clonotype was recorded many times. The V gene is TRBV20-1, the J gene TRBJ2-1; 7 bases align to TRBD2. The CDR3 spans 14 residues. J was trimmed by 3 bases and V by 5 bases; bases with no gene match: 7. CDR1 and CDR2 (germline): DFQATT, SNEGSKA (reference sequence). The CDR3 region is CSAPREAYYNEQFF. In nucleotides, the CDR3 is TGCAGTGCTCCCCGGGAGGCCTACTACAATGAGCAGTTCTTC.

This clonotype was recorded many times. The chain joins TRBV5-1 to TRBJ2-5, with D uncertain. V was trimmed by 4 bases and J by 7 bases, leaving 17 bases between them. The CDR3 totals 14 residues. Per the germline V gene, CDR1 is SGHRS and CDR2 is YFSETQ. CDR3 protein: CASSPGALEGTQYF. The CDR3 DNA reads as TGCGCCAGCAGCCCGGGCGCCCTCGAAGGGACCCAGTACTTC.

The table lists this clonotype with many counts. The chain combines TRBV12-3 or TRBV12-4 with TRBJ1-2, with D possibly matching TRBD1 (5 bases). V shed 6 bases and J shed 13 bases, with 15 bases lying between them. The CDR3 has 11 amino acids. In DNA form, the CDR3 reads TGTGCCAGCAGCCGCGGACAAGGCGGCACCTTC. It yields the protein CASSRGQGGTF.

This clonotype was observed many times. This clone may be a read error of a much larger clone one base away. The chain recombines TRBV7-2 with TRBJ2-3, with D perhaps matching TRBD1 (5 bases). This CDR3 region has 13 residues. The germline gives CDR1 SGHTA, CDR2 FQGNSA. The V end lost 5 bases, the J end lost 2 bases, and 8 bases lay between the germline ends. CDR3 bases: TGTGCCAGCAGCCGACAGAACACAGATACGCAGTATTTT. This sequence encodes CASSRQNTDTQYF.

This clonotype was recorded at least ten times. The V gene is TRBV28, the J gene TRBJ1-2; D is ambiguous. Germline CDR1 is MDHEN and CDR2 is SYDVKM. This CDR3 has 12 residues. The V gene lost 7 bases and the J gene lost 8 bases, with 14 bases spanning the gap. The CDR3 sequence: CASTPGLGGYTF. CDR3 coding DNA: TGTGCCAGCACTCCCGGCCTCGGGGGCTACACCTTC.

In this sample, this clonotype turned up a few times. The rearrangement links TRBV11-2 to TRBJ2-7; no firm D call. This CDR3 has 15 amino acids. Germline assignment: CDR1 SGHAT and CDR2 FQNNGV. Deletions cut 1 base from V and 2 bases from J, with 12 bases between. CDR3 sequence: CASSLVPAPTYEQYF. The CDR3 DNA sequence: TGTGCCAGCAGCTTAGTCCCTGCGCCGACCTACGAGCAGTACTTC.

This clonotype was found many times. The chain recombines TRBV5-1 with TRBJ1-1, with D unresolved. The V gene's germline CDR1 is SGHRS and CDR2 YFSETQ. Trimming shortened V by 4 bases and J by 10 bases, and 17 bases separated the two germline ends. The CDR3 has 13 residues. CDR3 bases: TGCGCCAGCAGCCAGCAGGCACGGAGTATAGCTTTCTTT. This sequence encodes CASSQQARSIAFF.

Only a few counts were recorded for this clonotype. The chain joins TRBV15 to TRBJ1-5; D unclear. The V and J ends lost 0 bases and 5 bases respectively, with 14 bases between them. Germline V lookup: CDR1 LNHNV, CDR2 YYDKDF (reference sequence). CDR3 length: 16 amino acids. Written as DNA, the CDR3 is TGTGCCACCAGCAGAGAGGGTGGGAGGACTGATCAGCCCCAGCATTTT. It is translated as CATSREGGRTDQPQHF.

This clonotype was counted many times. The chain has TRBV20-1 and TRBJ1-5; a weak D match, TRBD1 (6 bases). With 3 bases removed from V and 7 bases from J, the gap between germline ends came to 16 bases. Looked up from germline, CDR1 is DFQATT and CDR2 is SNEGSKA (reference sequence). The CDR3 covers 14 residues. This CDR3 is CSARVQGMEQPQHF. CDR3 in DNA: TGCAGTGCTAGGGTACAGGGTATGGAGCAGCCCCAGCATTTT.

The gene calls are TRBV4-1 and TRBJ2-3; 7 bases map to TRBD1. Trimming cost V 4 bases and J 2 bases; bases outside gene matches: 9. CDR3 length equals 16 residues. Germline V gene lookup returns CDR1 MGHRA and CDR2 YSYEKL. For the CDR3, the DNA is TGCGCCAGCAGCCTTAGACAGGGCCTTCTCACAGATACGCAGTATTTT. Translating it yields CASSLRQGLLTDTQYF.

In its sample, this clonotype was seen many times. The chain combines TRBV12-3 or TRBV12-4 with TRBJ2-1; the match to TRBD2 covers 11 bases. The V segment lost 6 bases and the J segment 7 bases; nucleotides outside the gene matches: 8. The length of the CDR3 is 15 residues. DNA of the CDR3: TGTGCCAGCAGGAAGACTAGCGGGATTTGGAATGAGCAGTTCTTC. This encodes CASRKTSGIWNEQFF.

This clonotype was seen at least ten times. The chain uses TRBV28 and TRBJ2-5; D remains ambiguous. Germline V lookup: CDR1 MDHEN, CDR2 SYDVKM. Trimming took 3 bases from V and 1 from J, leaving 9 bases between them. This CDR3 spans 14 amino acids. CDR3 DNA: TGTGCCAGCAGTTTCGGGTACCTCCAAGAGACCCAGTACTTC. It is translated as CASSFGYLQETQYF.

This clonotype was detected many times. The chain links TRBV12-3 or TRBV12-4 to TRBJ1-2; D not resolved. Trimming removed 7 bases at V and 1 base at J, with 19 bases between. The CDR3 has 16 amino acids. Here the CDR3 DNA reads TGTGCCAGCACGGGGTTCGAATCAGGCCTTAACTATGGCTACACCTTC. Translation gives CASTGFESGLNYGYTF.

There are a few counts of this clonotype. The genes are TRBV3-1 and TRBJ1-1; D gene uncertain. V lost 0 bases and J lost 4, with 12 bases in between. This CDR3 spans 15 amino acids. Germline V gene data show CDR1 as LGHDT and CDR2 as YNNKEL (reference sequence). This CDR3 reads CASSQEWSSSTEAFF. CDR3 nucleotides: TGTGCCAGCAGCCAAGAGTGGTCTTCGAGCACTGAAGCTTTCTTT. Based on the CDR3 plus reference TRBV3-1 and TRBJ1-1, the full variable domain is DTAVSQTPKYLVTQMGNDKSIKCEQNLGHDTMYWYKQDSKKFLKIMFSYNNKELIINETVPNRFSPKSPDKAHLNLHINSLELGDSAVYFCASSQEWSSSTEAFFGQGTRLTVV.

This clonotype was picked up many times. CDR3: CASSPRWGDGYTF. The DNA for the CDR3 is TGTGCCAGCAGTCCCCGTTGGGGGGATGGCTACACCTTC. The chain links TRBV12-3 or TRBV12-4 to TRBJ1-2; TRBD1 is a possible D gene (5 bases). This CDR3 has 13 amino acids. V was cut by 5 bases and J by 6 bases, with 13 bases left in between.

This clonotype was observed many times. The V gene is TRBV20-1, the J gene TRBJ2-4, with TRBD1 matching 8 bases. This CDR3 is built from 15 residues. The junction had 7 bases not matched to a gene; V was cut back by 6 bases and J by 0 bases. CDR1 DFQATT and CDR2 SNEGSKA come from the germline V gene (reference sequence). The CDR3 DNA sequence: TGCAGTGCCATCTACAGGGGGTTAGCCAAAAACATTCAGTACTTC. As protein: CSAIYRGLAKNIQYF.

This clonotype was observed at least ten times. Sequence at one end of the junction differs from germline and may be a read error. V usage is TRBV12-3 or TRBV12-4 and J usage is TRBJ1-2, with a possible D match to TRBD1 (6 bases). The CDR3 is 12 residues long. The CDR3 DNA reads TGCGCCAGCAGCTTGGACAGCTATGGCTACACCTTC. Translating it yields CASSLDSYGYTF.

This clonotype was detected many times. The CDR3 spells CASSRGVTSGQETQYF. Here the CDR3 DNA reads TGTGCCAGCAGCCGCGGGGTGACTAGCGGACAAGAGACCCAGTACTTC. This chain uses TRBV14 with TRBJ2-5; TRBD2 matches 9 bases. V was clipped by 4 bases and J by 2 bases; unmatched bases: 8. Germline lookup yields CDR1 SGHDN and CDR2 FVKESK. This CDR3 contains 16 residues.

This clonotype appeared many times. The chain recombines TRBV7-9 with TRBJ2-7, with TRBD2 identical over 9 bases. The trim removed 5 bases at V and 2 bases at J, leaving 13 bases unmatched. Germline values: CDR1 SEHNR, CDR2 FQNEAQ (reference sequence). The CDR3 has 17 amino acids. CDR3: CASSVPAGGTETYEQYF. In nucleotides, the CDR3 is TGTGCCAGCAGCGTACCCGCGGGGGGGACCGAAACCTACGAGCAGTACTTC. Full variable domain (remainder filled in from reference TRBV7-9 and TRBJ2-7): DTGVSQNPRHKITKRGQNVTFRCDPISEHNRLYWYRQTLGQGPEFLTYFQNEAQLEKSRLLSDRFSAERPKGSFSTLEIQRTEQGDSAMYLCASSVPAGGTETYEQYFGPGTRLTVT.